This T cell receptor (beta chain) was documented in a study of T-cell reconstitution after alpha-beta-depleted transplantation in children. Preparing the TCRbeta library involved the use of unique molecular identifiers. From the PCR reads, TCRdb called clonotypes with MiXCR, one entry per CDR3 protein. Counted here are more than 400,000 distinct CDR3 sequences, around two fifths occurring once; the ten biggest clones make up 27%. Study-wide points: Some patients showed high day-60 TCRbeta diversity, which derived from surviving recipient T cells and thymic progenitors. T-cell numbers and diversity one year post-transplant derived largely from freshly generated T cells. It was reported that alpha-beta T cells came from several hundred expanded graft clones (about two months after transplant).

This clonotype is a singleton in its sample. Its antigen is undetermined. The origin of this receptor is a girl aged 2-10 years with aplastic anemia, due to receive a stem cell transplant. Material: PBMCs, obtained before TCRalphabeta/CD19-depleted stem cell transplant.

The CDR3 DNA follows: TGTGCCATCAGCGGGGGACCGGGACTAGCGGGAGAGACCCAGTACTTC. It specifies CAISGGPGLAGETQYF. V and J are TRBV10-3 and TRBJ2-5, with 12 bases lining up with TRBD2. The CDR3 contains 16 residues. V lost 6 bases and J lost 4; bases outside the gene matches: 9. CDR1 and CDR2 from the germline V gene are ENHRY and SYGVKD.